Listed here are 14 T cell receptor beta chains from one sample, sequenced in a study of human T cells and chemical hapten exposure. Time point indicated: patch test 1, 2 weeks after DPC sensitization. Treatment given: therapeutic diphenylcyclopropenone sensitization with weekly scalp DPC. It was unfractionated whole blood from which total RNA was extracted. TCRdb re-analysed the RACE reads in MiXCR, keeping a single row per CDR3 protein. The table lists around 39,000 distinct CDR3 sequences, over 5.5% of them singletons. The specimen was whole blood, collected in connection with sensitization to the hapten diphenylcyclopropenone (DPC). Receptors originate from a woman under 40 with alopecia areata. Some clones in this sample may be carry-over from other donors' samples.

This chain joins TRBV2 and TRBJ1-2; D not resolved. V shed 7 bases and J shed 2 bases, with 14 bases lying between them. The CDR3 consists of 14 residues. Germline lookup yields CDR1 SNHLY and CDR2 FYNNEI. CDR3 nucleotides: TGTGCCAGCAAACGTTTAATAGGGAACTATGGCTACACCTTC. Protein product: CASKRLIGNYGYTF.

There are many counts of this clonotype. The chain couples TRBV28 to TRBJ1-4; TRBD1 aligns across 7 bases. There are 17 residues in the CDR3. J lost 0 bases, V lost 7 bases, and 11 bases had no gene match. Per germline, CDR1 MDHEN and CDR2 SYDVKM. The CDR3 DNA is TGTGCCAGCACCCCCTGGGGACAGCCTGCAACTAATGAAAAACTGTTTTTT. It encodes CASTPWGQPATNEKLFF.

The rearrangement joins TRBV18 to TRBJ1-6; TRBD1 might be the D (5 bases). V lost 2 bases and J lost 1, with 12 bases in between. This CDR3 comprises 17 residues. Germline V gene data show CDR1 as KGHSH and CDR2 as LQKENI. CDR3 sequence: CASSPGTPRSYNSPLHF. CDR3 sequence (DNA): TGTGCCAGCTCACCAGGGACCCCCAGGTCCTATAATTCACCCCTCCACTTT.

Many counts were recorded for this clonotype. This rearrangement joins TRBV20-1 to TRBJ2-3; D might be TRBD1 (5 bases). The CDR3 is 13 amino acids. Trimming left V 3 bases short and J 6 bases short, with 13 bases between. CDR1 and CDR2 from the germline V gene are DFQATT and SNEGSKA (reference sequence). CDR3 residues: CSARTADKDTQYF. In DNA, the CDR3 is TGCAGTGCTAGGACCGCGGACAAGGATACGCAGTATTTT.

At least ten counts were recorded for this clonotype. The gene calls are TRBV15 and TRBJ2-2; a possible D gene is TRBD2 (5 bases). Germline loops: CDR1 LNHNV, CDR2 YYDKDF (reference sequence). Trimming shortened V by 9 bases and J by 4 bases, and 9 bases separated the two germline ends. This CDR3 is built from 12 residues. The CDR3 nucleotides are TGTGCCACTCTCGGGGTCACCGGGGAGCTGTTTTTT. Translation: CATLGVTGELFF.

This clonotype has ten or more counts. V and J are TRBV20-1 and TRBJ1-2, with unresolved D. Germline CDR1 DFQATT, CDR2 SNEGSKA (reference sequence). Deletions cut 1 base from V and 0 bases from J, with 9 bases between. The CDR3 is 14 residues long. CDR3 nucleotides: TGCAGTGCTAGAGCCGCGGCCACTAACTATGGCTACACCTTC. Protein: CSARAAATNYGYTF.

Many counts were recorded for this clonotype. As DNA, the CDR3 is TGCAGCGTCTTAACCGGACAGGCTAACACTGAAGCTTTCTTT. Protein: CSVLTGQANTEAFF. The V and J genes are TRBV29-1 and TRBJ1-1, with 7 bases aligning to TRBD1. Trimming at V came to 6 bases and at J to 2 bases, leaving 9 bases not matched to a gene. Looked up from germline, CDR1 is SQVTM and CDR2 is ANQGSEA. CDR3 length equals 14 residues.

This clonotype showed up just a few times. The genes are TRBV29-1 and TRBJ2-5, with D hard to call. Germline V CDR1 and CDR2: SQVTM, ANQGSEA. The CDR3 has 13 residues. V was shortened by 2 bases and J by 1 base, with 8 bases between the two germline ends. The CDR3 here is CSVESPSQETQYF. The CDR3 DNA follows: TGCAGCGTTGAATCACCATCCCAAGAGACCCAGTACTTC.

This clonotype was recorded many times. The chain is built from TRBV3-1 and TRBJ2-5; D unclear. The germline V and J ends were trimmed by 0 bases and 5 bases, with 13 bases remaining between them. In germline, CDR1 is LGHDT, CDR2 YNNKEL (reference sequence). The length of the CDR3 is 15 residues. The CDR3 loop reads CASSQDLSGWETQYF. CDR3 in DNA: TGTGCCAGCAGCCAAGATCTATCCGGGTGGGAGACCCAGTACTTC.

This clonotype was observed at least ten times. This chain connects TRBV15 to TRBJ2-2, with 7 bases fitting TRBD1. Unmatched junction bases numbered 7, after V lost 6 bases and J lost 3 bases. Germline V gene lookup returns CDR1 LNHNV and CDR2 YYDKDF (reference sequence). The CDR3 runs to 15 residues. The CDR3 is CATRHDREDTGELFF. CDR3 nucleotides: TGTGCCACCAGACACGACAGGGAAGACACCGGGGAGCTGTTTTTT.

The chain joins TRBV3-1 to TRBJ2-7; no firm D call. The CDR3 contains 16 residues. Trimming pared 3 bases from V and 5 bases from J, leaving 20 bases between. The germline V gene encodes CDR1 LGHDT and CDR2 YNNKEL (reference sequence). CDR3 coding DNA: TGTGCCAGCAGCCAGCCCTTAGGTCGCGGATTCCACGAGCAGTACTTC. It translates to CASSQPLGRGFHEQYF.

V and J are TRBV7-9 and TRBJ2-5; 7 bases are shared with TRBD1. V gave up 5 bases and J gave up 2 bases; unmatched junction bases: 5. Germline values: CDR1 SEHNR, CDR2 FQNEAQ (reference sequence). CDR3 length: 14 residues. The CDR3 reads CASSPGTAQETQYF. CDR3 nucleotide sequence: TGTGCCAGCAGCCCCGGGACAGCACAAGAGACCCAGTACTTC. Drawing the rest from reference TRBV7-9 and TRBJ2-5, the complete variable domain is DTGVSQNPRHKITKRGQNVTFRCDPISEHNRLYWYRQTLGQGPEFLTYFQNEAQLEKSRLLSDRFSAERPKGSFSTLEIQRTEQGDSAMYLCASSPGTAQETQYFGPGTRLLVL.

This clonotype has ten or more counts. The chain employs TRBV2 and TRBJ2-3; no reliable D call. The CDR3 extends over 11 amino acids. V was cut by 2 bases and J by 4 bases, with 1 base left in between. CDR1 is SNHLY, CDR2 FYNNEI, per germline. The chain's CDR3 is CASSESDTQYF. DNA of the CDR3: TGTGCCAGCAGTGAATCAGATACGCAGTATTTT.

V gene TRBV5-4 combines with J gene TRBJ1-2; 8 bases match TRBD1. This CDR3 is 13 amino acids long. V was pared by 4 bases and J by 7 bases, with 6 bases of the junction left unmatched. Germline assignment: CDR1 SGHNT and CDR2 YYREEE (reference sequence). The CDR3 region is CASSPDRVFGYTF. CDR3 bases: TGTGCCAGCAGCCCGGACAGGGTTTTTGGCTACACCTTC.